The entry below gives a single T cell receptor (beta chain) sequence along with its context. The data derive from a study of T cell responses to AZD1222 COVID-19 vaccine. The germline V gene has CDR1 SGHTA and CDR2 FQGNSA. V was shortened by 4 bases and J by 7 bases, with 8 bases between the two germline ends. The CDR3 spans 11 residues. Assay: immunoSEQ multiplex PCR; the TCRdb copy retains only in-frame clones and omits some. The sample has some 120,000 clones, around nine tenths seen once; the top ten hold under 3.5%. Source: peripheral blood, taken on day 0 of AZD1222 vaccination. The J gene is TRBJ2-7, the V gene TRBV7-2; unclear D gene. This receptor was obtained from an adult in good health. CDR3 DNA sequence: TGTGCCAGCAGCTCCCAGATTGAGCAGTACTTC. It is translated as CASSSQIEQYF.